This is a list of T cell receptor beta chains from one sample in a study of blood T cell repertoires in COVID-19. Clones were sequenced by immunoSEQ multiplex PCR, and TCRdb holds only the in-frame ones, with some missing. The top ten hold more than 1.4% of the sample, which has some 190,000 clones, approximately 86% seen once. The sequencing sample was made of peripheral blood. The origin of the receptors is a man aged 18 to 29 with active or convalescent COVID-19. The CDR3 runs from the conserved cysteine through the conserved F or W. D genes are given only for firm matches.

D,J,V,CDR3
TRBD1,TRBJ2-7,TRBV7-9,CASSPPPGTATYEQYF
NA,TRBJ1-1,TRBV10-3,CAISETETAYTEAFF
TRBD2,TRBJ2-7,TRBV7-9,CASIPGSGRAEVGHF
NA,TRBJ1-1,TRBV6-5,CASREGHLTGSFF
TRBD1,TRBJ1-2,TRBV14,CASSHRDRGPYGYTF
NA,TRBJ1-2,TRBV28,CASKREVVTF
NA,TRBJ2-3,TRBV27,CASSFYGVAPYTDTQYF
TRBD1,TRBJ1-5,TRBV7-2,CASSPGTGGQPQHF
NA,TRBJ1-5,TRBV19,CASSKGVGNQPQHF
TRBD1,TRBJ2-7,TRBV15,CATSRASTGPYEQYF
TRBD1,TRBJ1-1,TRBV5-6,CASSLRSGGNTEAFF
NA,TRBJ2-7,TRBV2,CASSEARGGEQYF
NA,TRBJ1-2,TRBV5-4,CASSLRLVNYGYTF
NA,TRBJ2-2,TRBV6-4,CASSAGVGTGELFF
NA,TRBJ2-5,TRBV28,CGTRRGSETQYF
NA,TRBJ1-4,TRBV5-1,CASSSQAQGLDEKLFF
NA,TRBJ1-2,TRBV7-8,CASSLGPEAGGYTF
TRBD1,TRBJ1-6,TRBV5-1,CASSSRTGGNSPLHF
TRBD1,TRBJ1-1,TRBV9,CASTPWDRMNTEAFF
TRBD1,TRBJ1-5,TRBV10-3,CAISEGQGSGQPQHF
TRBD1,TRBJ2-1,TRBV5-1,CASSLAEGAIYNEQFF
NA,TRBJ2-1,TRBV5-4,CASSPPRAPNEQFF
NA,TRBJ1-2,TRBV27,CASSLVGGINYGYTF
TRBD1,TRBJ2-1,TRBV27,CASSLHRGTGTYNEQFF
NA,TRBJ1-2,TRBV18,CASSLGQSNYGYTF
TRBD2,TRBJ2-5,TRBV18,CASSPQPGLAIQETQYF
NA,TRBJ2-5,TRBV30,CAAGWRRPGKTQYF
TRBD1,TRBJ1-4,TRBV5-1,CASSPVYGQDEKLFF
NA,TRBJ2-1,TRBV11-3,CASSLGGYNEQFF
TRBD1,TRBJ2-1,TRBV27,CASSYGTGGKNEQFF
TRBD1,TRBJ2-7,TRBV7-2,CASSRDRGEEQYF